The sequence of this T cell receptor beta chain was determined in a study of blood T cell dynamics during melanoma immunotherapy. As to time point: pre-treatment baseline. Patients had no prior systemic cancer treatment, immunosuppressants or other active cancers. V was shortened by 1 base and J by 9 bases, with 6 bases between the two germline ends. The CDR3 spans 12 residues. Germline CDR1 is MNHNS and CDR2 is SASEGT. This clone was seen a few times. Clones were read by immunoSEQ multiplex PCR, and TCRdb kept only the in-frame ones, dropping some. The sample contains about 8,500 clones, roughly 86% of which appear only once.

The receptor's source is a human donor with melanoma. The sequenced sample was blood, obtained from a patient treated with checkpoint blockade. This chain links TRBV6-1 with TRBJ2-2; D is undetermined. CDR3 sequence (DNA): TGTGCCAGCAGTGAAGGTTATTGGGAGCTGTTTTTT. Translated, it gives CASSEGYWELFF.